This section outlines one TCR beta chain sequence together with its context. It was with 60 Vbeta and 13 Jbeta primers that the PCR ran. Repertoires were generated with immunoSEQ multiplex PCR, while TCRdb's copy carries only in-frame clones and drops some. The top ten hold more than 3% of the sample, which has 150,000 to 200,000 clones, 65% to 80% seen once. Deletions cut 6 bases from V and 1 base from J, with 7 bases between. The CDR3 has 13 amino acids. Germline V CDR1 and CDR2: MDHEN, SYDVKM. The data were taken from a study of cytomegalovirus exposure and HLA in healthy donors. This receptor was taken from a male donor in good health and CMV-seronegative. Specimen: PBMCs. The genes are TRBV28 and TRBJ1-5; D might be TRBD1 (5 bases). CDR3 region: CASRRDSNQPQHF. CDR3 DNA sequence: TGTGCCAGCAGGCGGGACAGCAATCAGCCCCAGCATTTT.